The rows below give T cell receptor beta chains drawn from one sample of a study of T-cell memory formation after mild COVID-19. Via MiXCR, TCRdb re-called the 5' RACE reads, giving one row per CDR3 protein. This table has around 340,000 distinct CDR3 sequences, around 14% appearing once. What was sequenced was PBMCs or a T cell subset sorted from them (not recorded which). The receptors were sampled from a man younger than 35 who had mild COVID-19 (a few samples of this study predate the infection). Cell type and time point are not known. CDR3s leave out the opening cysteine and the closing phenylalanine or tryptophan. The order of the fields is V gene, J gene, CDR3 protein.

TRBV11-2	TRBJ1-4	ASSLDLANEKLF
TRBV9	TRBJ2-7	ASSVAPTGTYEQY
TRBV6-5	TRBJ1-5	ASSYSWDNQPQH
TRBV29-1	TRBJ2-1	SGGTGFSNQQF
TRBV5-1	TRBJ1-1	ASSPEGGIEAF
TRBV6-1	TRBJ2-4	ASSGQTKNIQY
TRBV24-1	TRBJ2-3	ATSVGRGAVDTQY
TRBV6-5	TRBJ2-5	ASSYGQGIETQY
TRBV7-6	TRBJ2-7	ASGNRDYRGEQY
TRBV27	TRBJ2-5	ASSLKGGLAGYVETQY
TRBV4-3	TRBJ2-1	ASSRGGASSYNEQF
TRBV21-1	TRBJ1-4	ASSSRTMADEKLF
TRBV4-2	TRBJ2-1	ASSQEVVAGGNEQF
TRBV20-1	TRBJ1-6	SARGGQGASPLH
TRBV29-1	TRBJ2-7	SVEKGTGGSEQY
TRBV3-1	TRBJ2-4	ASSQKGVNIQY
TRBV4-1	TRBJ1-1	ASSQRSLNTEAF
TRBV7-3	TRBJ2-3	ASSPRGSGTDTQY
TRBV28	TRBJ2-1	ASITPGGSSYNEQF
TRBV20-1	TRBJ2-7	SAARFYEQY
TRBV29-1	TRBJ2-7	SVVPGTGVDEQY
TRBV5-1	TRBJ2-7	ASSLEGPTVSYEQY
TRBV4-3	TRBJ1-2	ASSQDNAYRGYGYT
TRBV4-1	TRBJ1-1	ASSHPGNTEAF
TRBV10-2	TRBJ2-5	SSMGQYGTGTQETQY
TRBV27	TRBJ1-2	ASSASGTHNYGYT
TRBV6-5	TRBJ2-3	ASSYAGGADTQY
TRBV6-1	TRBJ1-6	ASSEWGTGVESYYNSPLH
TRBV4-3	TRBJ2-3	ASSQKVARSGTDTQY
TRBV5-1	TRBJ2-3	ASSFLGTGYDTQY
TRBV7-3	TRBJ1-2	ASSTPGQGGHGYT
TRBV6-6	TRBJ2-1	ASSRPGQGINEQF
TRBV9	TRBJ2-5	ASSAGTGGIQETQY
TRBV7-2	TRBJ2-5	ASSLRWSEETQY
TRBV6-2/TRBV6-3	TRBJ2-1	ASSAELGSNEQF
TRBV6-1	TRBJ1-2	ASNDRGHGYT
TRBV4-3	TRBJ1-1	ASSPTTQSGGGMAF
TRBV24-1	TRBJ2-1	ATSDLGFHEQF
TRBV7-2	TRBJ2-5	ASSAGLVQETQY
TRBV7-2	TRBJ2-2	ASSLRGTTYTGELF
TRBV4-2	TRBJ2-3	ASSQDSASGGVRRTDTQY
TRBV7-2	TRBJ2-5	ASSRIPPGQGETQY
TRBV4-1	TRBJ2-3	ASSQESGPSTDTQY
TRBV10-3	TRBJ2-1	AISGVNGGRREQF
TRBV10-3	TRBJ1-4	AIKSERANEKLF
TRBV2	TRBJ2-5	ASSGTSPLFGETQY
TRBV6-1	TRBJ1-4	ASSWSTNEKLF